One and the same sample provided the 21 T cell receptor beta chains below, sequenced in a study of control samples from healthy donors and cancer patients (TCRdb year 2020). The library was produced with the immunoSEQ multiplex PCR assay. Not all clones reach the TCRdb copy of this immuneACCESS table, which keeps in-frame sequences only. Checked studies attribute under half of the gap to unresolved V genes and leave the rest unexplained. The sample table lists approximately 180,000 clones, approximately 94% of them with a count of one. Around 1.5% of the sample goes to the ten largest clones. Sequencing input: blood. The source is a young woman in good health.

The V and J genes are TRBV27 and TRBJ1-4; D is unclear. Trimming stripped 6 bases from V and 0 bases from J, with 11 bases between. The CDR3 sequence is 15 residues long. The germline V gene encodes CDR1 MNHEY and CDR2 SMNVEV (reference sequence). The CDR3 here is CASRHQYATNEKLFF. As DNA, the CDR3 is TGTGCCAGCAGACATCAATACGCAACTAATGAAAAACTGTTTTTT.

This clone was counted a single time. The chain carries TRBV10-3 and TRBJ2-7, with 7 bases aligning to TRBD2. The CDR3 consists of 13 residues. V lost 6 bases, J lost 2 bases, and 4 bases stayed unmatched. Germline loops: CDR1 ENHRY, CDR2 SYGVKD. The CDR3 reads CAISRGLAYEQYF. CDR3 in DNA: TGTGCCATCAGCCGTGGACTAGCCTACGAGCAGTACTTC.

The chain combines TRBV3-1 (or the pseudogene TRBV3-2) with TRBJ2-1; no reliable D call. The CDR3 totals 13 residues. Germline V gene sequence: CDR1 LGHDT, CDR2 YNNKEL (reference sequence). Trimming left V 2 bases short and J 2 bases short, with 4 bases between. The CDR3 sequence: CASSQSPYNEQFF. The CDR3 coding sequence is TGTGCCAGCAGCCAAAGCCCCTACAATGAGCAGTTCTTC.

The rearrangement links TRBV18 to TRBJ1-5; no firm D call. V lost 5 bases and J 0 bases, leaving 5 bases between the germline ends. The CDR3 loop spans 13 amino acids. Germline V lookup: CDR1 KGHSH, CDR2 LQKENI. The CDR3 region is CASSEVSNQPQHF. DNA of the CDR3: TGTGCCAGCTCAGAGGTTAGCAATCAGCCCCAGCATTTT.

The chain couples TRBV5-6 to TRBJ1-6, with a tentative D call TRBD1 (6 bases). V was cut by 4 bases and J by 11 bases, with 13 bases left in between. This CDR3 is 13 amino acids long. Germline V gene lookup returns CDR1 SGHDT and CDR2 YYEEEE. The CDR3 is CASSAQGRAPLHF. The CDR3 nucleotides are TGTGCCAGCAGCGCCCAGGGGAGGGCACCCCTCCACTTT. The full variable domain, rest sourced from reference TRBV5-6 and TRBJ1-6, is DAGVTQSPTHLIKTRGQQVTLRCSPKSGHDTVSWYQQALGQGPQFIFQYYEEEERQRGNFPDRFSGHQFPNYSSELNVNALLLGDSALYLCASSAQGRAPLHFGNGTRLTVT.

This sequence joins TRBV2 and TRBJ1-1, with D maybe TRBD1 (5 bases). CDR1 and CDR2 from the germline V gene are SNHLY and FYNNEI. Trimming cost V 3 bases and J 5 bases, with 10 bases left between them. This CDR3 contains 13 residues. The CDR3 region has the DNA TGTGCCAGCAGTGATCAGGGTGGAACTGAAGCTTTCTTT. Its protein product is CASSDQGGTEAFF. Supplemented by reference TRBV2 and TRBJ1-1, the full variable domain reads EPEVTQTPSHQVTQMGQEVILRCVPISNHLYFYWYRQILGQKVEFLVSFYNNEISEKSEIFDDQFSVERPDGSNFTLKIRSTKLEDSAMYFCASSDQGGTEAFFGQGTRLTVV.

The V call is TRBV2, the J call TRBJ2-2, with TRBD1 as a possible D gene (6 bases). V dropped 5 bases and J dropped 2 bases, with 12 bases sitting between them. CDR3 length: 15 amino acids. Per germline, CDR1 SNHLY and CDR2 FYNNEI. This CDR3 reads CASSRTVRNTGELFF. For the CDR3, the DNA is TGTGCCAGCAGTCGGACAGTCCGCAACACCGGGGAGCTGTTTTTT.

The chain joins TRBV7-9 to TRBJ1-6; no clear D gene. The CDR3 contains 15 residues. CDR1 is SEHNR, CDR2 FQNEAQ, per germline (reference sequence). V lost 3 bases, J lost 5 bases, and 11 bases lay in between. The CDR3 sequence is CASSFQGPNNSPLHF. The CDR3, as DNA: TGTGCCAGCAGCTTCCAAGGCCCAAATAATTCACCCCTCCACTTT.

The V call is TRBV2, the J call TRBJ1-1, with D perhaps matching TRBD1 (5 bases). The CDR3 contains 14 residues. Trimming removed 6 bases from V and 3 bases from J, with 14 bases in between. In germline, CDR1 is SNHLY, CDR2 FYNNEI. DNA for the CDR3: TGTGCCAGCAGCGCCTTCCGGGACTACACTGAAGCTTTCTTT. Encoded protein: CASSAFRDYTEAFF.

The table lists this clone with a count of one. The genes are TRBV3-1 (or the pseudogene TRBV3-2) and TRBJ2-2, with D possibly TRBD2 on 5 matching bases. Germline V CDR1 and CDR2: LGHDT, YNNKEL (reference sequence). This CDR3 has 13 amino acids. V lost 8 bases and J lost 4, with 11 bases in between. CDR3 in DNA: TGTGCCAGCCGAGGGAGTGGCACCGGGGAGCTGTTTTTT. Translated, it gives CASRGSGTGELFF.

The CDR3 spells CASSQDSGQGKEKLFF. As DNA, the CDR3 is TGTGCCAGCAGCCAAGATTCGGGACAGGGGAAGGAAAAACTGTTTTTT. This chain connects TRBV14 to TRBJ1-4; TRBD1 matches at 10 bases. Unmatched junction bases numbered 6, after V lost 0 bases and J lost 8 bases. CDR3 length: 16 residues. Germline V gene lookup returns CDR1 SGHDN and CDR2 FVKESK.

CDR3 nucleotides: TGCGCCAGCAGCTCCTCACCAGTGACTAGCGGGGAATACGAGCAGTACTTC. This encodes CASSSSPVTSGEYEQYF. This sequence joins TRBV5-1 and TRBJ2-7, with 11 positions matching TRBD2. CDR3 length: 17 residues. J lost 4 bases, V lost 3 bases, and 12 bases had no gene match. The V gene's germline CDR1 is SGHRS and CDR2 YFSETQ.

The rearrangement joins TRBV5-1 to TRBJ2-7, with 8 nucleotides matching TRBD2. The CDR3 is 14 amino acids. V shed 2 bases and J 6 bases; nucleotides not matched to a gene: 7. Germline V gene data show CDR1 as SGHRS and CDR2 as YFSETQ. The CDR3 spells CASSLAGENREQYF. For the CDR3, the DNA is TGCGCCAGCAGCTTAGCGGGGGAGAATCGCGAGCAGTACTTC.

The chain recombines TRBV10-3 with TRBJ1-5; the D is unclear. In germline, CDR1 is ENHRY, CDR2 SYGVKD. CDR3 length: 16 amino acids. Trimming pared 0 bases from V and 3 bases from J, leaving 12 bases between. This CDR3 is CAISESFSADNQPQHF. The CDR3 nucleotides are TGTGCCATCAGTGAGTCGTTTTCAGCGGACAATCAGCCCCAGCATTTT.

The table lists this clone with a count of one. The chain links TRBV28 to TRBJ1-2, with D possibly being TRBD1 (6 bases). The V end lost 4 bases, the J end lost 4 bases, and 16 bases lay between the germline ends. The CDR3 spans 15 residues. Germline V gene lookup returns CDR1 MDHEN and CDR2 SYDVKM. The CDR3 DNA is TGTGCCAGCAGTTCGCCCGGACAGTCCTTCTATGGCTACACCTTC. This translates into CASSSPGQSFYGYTF.

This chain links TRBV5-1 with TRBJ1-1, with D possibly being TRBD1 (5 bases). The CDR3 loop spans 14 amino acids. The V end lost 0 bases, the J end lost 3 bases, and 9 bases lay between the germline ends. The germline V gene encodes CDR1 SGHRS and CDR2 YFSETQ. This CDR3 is CASSLDRSYTEAFF. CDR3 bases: TGCGCCAGCAGCTTGGACAGGTCCTACACTGAAGCTTTCTTT.

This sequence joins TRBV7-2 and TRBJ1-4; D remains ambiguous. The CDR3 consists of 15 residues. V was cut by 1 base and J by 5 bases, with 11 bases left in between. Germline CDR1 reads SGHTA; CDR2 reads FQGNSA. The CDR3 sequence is CASSLVKGENEKLFF. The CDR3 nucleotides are TGTGCCAGCAGCTTAGTGAAAGGAGAAAATGAAAAACTGTTTTTT.

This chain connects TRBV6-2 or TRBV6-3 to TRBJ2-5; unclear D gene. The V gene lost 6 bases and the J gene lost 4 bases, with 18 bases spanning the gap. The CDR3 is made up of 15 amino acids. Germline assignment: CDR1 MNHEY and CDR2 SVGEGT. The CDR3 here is CASSLKSWVRETQYF. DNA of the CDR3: TGTGCCAGCAGCCTCAAAAGTTGGGTTCGAGAGACCCAGTACTTC.

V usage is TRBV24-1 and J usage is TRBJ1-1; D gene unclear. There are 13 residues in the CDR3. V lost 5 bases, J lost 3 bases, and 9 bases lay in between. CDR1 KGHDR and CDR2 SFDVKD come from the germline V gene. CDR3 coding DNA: TGTGCCACCAGTGCCGCCTTGGACACTGAAGCTTTCTTT. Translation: CATSAALDTEAFF.

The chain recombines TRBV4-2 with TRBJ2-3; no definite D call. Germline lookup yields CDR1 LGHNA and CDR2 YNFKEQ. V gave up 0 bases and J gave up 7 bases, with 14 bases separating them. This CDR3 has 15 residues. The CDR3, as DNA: TGTGCCAGCAGCCAAGAGATGGTCAGGAGCTATACGCAGTATTTT. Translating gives CASSQEMVRSYTQYF.

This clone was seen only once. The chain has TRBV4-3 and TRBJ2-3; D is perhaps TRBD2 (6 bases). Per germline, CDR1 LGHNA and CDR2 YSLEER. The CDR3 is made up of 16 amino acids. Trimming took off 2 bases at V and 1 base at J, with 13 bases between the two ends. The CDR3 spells CASSQSAGRRTDTQYF. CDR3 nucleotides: TGCGCCAGCAGCCAAAGCGCAGGGAGGCGCACAGATACGCAGTATTTT.